This paragraph covers one T cell receptor (beta chain) sequence. TCRdb's copy holds only in-frame clones and misses some; the assay was immunoSEQ multiplex PCR. The sample lists about 21,000 clones; around 70% were seen once. The data derive from a study of PD-1 blockade in classical Hodgkin lymphoma. Every single patient, without exception, relapsed after autologous stem cell transplantation, and brentuximab vedotin exposure varied. Trimming took off 0 bases at V and 3 bases at J, with 13 bases between the two ends. The V gene's germline CDR1 is SGHDT and CDR2 YYEEEE. This CDR3 region has 16 residues.

The chain combines TRBV5-6 with TRBJ2-1; tentative D call: TRBD2 (5 bases). Sequencing was performed on peripheral blood mononuclear cells (PBMCs), taken at baseline. This TCR came from a human donor with classical Hodgkin lymphoma. In DNA form, the CDR3 reads TGTGCCAGCAGCTTGGTTCTAGCCCAAAACTACAATGAGCAGTTCTTC. Translated: CASSLVLAQNYNEQFF.